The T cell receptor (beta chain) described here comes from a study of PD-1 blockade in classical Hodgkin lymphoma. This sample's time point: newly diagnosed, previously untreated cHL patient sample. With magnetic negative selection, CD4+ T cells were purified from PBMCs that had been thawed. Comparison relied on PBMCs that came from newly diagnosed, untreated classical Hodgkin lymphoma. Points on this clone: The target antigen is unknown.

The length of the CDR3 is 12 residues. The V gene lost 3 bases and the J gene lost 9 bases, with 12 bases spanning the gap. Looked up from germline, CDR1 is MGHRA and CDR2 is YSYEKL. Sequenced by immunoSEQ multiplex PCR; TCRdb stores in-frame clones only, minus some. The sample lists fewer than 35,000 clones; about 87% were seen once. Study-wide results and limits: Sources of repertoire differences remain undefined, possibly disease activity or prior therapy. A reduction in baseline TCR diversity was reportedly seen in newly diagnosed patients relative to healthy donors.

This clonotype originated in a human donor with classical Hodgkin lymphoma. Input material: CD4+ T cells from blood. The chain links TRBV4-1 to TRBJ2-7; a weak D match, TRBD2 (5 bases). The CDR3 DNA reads TGCGCCAGCAGCCATCCCGCGGCGGGGCAGTACTTC. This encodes CASSHPAAGQYF.